What follows are 11 T cell receptor beta chains derived from one specimen sequenced in a study of blood T cell repertoires in COVID-19. The table came from immunoSEQ multiplex PCR; TCRdb's copy has only in-frame clones and leaves some out. The data show around 6,700 clones, with 89% seen just once and 10% held by the top ten. Sequenced input: peripheral blood. The receptors here all came from a man between 65 and 80 years old with active COVID-19.

The chain links TRBV11-2 to TRBJ2-1, with 8 bases that match TRBD1. The length of the CDR3 is 15 residues. Trimming removed 5 bases from V and 0 bases from J; junction bases left unmatched: 3. Germline loops: CDR1 SGHAT, CDR2 FQNNGV. The CDR3 nucleotides are TGTGCCAGCAGCGCCGGACAGGGCTCCTACAATGAGCAGTTCTTC. Translation: CASSAGQGSYNEQFF.

This chain uses TRBV27 with TRBJ2-3; D possibly corresponds to TRBD2 (6 bases). V lost 5 bases and J lost 2, with 14 bases in between. The CDR3 extends over 15 amino acids. Germline V gives CDR1 MNHEY, CDR2 SMNVEV (reference sequence). This CDR3 reads CASSEPGLSTDTQYF. The CDR3 DNA is TGTGCCAGCAGTGAGCCGGGACTTTCCACAGATACGCAGTATTTT.

This chain joins TRBV6-1 and TRBJ1-1, with D possibly being TRBD1 (6 bases). The CDR3 consists of 13 residues. Germline CDR1 and CDR2: MNHNS and SASEGT. The V end was cut by 2 bases, the J end by 5 bases, with 9 bases between. CDR3 sequence reads: CASSETGRTEAFF. The CDR3 DNA reads as TGTGCCAGCAGTGAAACAGGGCGGACTGAAGCTTTCTTT.

This clone has just a few counts. This chain connects TRBV6-1 to TRBJ2-7; D ambiguous. The CDR3 extends over 14 amino acids. The germline V and J ends were trimmed by 1 base and 3 bases, with 10 bases remaining between them. CDR1 and CDR2 (germline): MNHNS, SASEGT. The CDR3 nucleotides are TGTGCCAGCAGTGAAGGACAATTCTTCTACGAGCAGTACTTC. It yields the protein CASSEGQFFYEQYF.

This chain connects TRBV19 to TRBJ1-1; D may be TRBD1 (5 bases). This CDR3 has 14 residues. Germline CDR1 and CDR2: LNHDA and SQIVND (reference sequence). The V end was cut by 6 bases, the J end by 2 bases, with 13 bases between. The CDR3 loop reads CASSRDRINTEAFF. The CDR3 DNA reads as TGTGCCAGTAGCCGTGACAGAATTAACACTGAAGCTTTCTTT.

The rearrangement links TRBV10-3 to TRBJ1-2; D may be TRBD1 (6 bases). The germline V and J ends were trimmed by 4 bases and 6 bases, with 18 bases remaining between them. The CDR3 sequence is 15 residues long. Germline CDR1 ENHRY, CDR2 SYGVKD. The CDR3 loop reads CAISVFGGQSNGYTF. CDR3 DNA: TGTGCCATCAGTGTCTTCGGGGGGCAGTCTAATGGCTACACCTTC.

This chain joins TRBV3-1 (or the pseudogene TRBV3-2) and TRBJ2-5, with D maybe TRBD1 (6 bases). The CDR3 spans 14 residues. CDR1 and CDR2 (germline): LGHDT, YNNKEL (reference sequence). V shed 4 bases and J shed 4 bases, with 13 bases lying between them. The CDR3 spells CASSPYRVSETQYF. DNA of the CDR3: TGTGCCAGCAGCCCCTACAGGGTATCAGAGACCCAGTACTTC.

This clone was found once. The gene calls are TRBV18 and TRBJ1-1; D unclear. Trimming stripped 6 bases from V and 1 base from J, with 15 bases between. The germline V gene has CDR1 KGHSH and CDR2 LQKENI. The CDR3 runs to 15 residues. DNA for the CDR3: TGTGCCAGCTCCTCGACTGAGCAGTCGAACACTGAAGCTTTCTTT. Translated, it gives CASSSTEQSNTEAFF.

The chain joins TRBV30 to TRBJ1-1; 9 bases fit TRBD1. V lost 3 bases to trimming and J lost 3 bases; unmatched junction nucleotides: 8. The CDR3 contains 15 residues. In germline, CDR1 is GTSNPN, CDR2 SVGIG (reference sequence). CDR3 in amino acids: CAWSEGQGLHTEAFF. CDR3 nucleotides: TGTGCCTGGAGCGAGGGACAGGGTTTGCACACTGAAGCTTTCTTT.

The chain uses TRBV12-5 and TRBJ1-1; TRBD1 might be the D (5 bases). This CDR3 is 16 amino acids long. V lost 3 bases to trimming and J lost 7 bases, with 21 bases between them. Germline CDR1 reads LGHNT; CDR2 reads FRNRAP. CDR3 nucleotides: TGTGCTAGTGGTTTCTTCTCCGGGGGGGATGGCGGTGAAGCTTTCTTT. Its translation: CASGFFSGGDGGEAFF.

V gene TRBV19 combines with J gene TRBJ1-1, with 7 positions matching TRBD1. Looked up from germline, CDR1 is LNHDA and CDR2 is SQIVND (reference sequence). The CDR3 runs 16 residues. V lost 5 bases, J lost 1 base, and 10 bases stayed unmatched. The CDR3 DNA follows: TGTGCCAGTAGTGAGACAGGGAGAGGGTCGAACACTGAAGCTTTCTTT. Amino acid sequence: CASSETGRGSNTEAFF.